This TCR beta chain came from a study of T cell changes during pregnancy in multiple sclerosis. This table comes from immunoSEQ multiplex PCR, and its TCRdb copy is limited to in-frame clones, with some not included. This sample has about 48,000 clones, with 85% to 95% found just once. Specimen: CD4+ T cells from peripheral blood mononuclear cells, collected in the second trimester of pregnancy. The receptor was derived from a female donor in good health, enrolled as a control in a pregnancy study.

For the CDR3, the DNA is TGTGCCAGCAGCTTGGCAGGACAGCTGCTTTACGAGCAGTACTTC. Its translation: CASSLAGQLLYEQYF. This sequence joins TRBV5-8 and TRBJ2-7; weak D call: TRBD1 (6 bases). The ends were cut back, 0 bases at V and 4 bases at J, with 14 bases in the middle. The CDR3 contains 15 residues. Germline V gene lookup returns CDR1 SGHTS and CDR2 YDEGEE.